This T cell receptor (beta chain) was sequenced in a study of beta chain features in type 1 diabetes. Overall study results and limits: Type 1 diabetes patients had fewer VDJ junction insertions and more deletions. TCRB CDR3 length was moderately but significantly reduced in all four CD4+ subsets of Type 1 diabetes patients.

This clone was detected a few times. Its antigen remains unknown. V lost 5 bases and J 0 bases, leaving 17 bases between the germline ends. There are 18 residues in the CDR3. Germline values: CDR1 MNHEY, CDR2 SMNVEV (reference sequence). Sequencing targeted expressed TCRB transcripts, as all isolated RNA had been reverse transcribed. The data were produced by immunoSEQ multiplex PCR, yet TCRdb's version contains in-frame clones alone and is incomplete. This table has 600,000 to 700,000 clones, under 15% appearing once. The sequencing sample was made of naive CD4+ T cells from blood. The sequence was collected from a man aged 30 to 45 with type 1 diabetes. This chain connects TRBV27 to TRBJ2-6; D might be TRBD1 (5 bases). The CDR3 here is CASSPAGLYFSGANVLTF. The CDR3 DNA is TGTGCCAGCAGTCCAGCAGGGCTGTATTTCTCTGGGGCCAACGTCCTGACTTTC.